These 23 T cell receptor beta chains originate from one sample sequenced in a study of glioma-infiltrating T cells. Amplification of TCR alpha and beta CDR3 regions from RNA used iRepertoire nested multiplex PCR. TCRdb re-analysed the multiplex PCR reads in MiXCR, keeping a single row per CDR3 protein. The data contain more than 300,000 distinct CDR3 sequences, 41% of them singletons. The sequencing sample was made of glioma tissue, nonneoplastic brain tissue, or PBMCs (not recorded which). The receptors here all came from a human donor with low-grade glioma or glioblastoma, undergoing nonglioma brain surgery, or in good health (not recorded which).

J is TRBJ2-7 and V is TRBV13, with TRBD2 matching over 7 bases. The CDR3 contains 13 residues. V shed 5 bases and J 4 bases; nucleotides not matched to a gene: 5. Germline V gives CDR1 PRHDT, CDR2 FYEKMQ (reference sequence). The CDR3 nucleotides are TGTGCCAGCAGCGTGGGGGGGGTTTACGAGCAGTACTTC. Amino acid sequence: CASSVGGVYEQYF.

V gene TRBV7-2 combines with J gene TRBJ2-7, with D possibly being TRBD1 or TRBD2 (6 bases each). V lost 7 bases to trimming and J lost 3 bases, with 25 bases between them. In germline, CDR1 is SGHTA, CDR2 FQGNSA. The CDR3 spans 17 residues. For the CDR3, the DNA is TGTGCCAGCACCAATTCGAACGGGGGCGGGACCGTCTACGAGCAGTACTTC. Its translation is CASTNSNGGGTVYEQYF.

The genes are TRBV15 and TRBJ2-3; TRBD1 agrees at 7 bases. The CDR3 is made up of 15 amino acids. Germline lookup yields CDR1 LNHNV and CDR2 YYDKDF (reference sequence). The J segment lost 3 bases and the V segment lost 3 bases, leaving 6 bases of the junction unmatched. The DNA for the CDR3 is TGTGCCACCAGCAGCGGGACAGTGGTGACAGATACGCAGTATTTT. Its protein product is CATSSGTVVTDTQYF.

The rearrangement uses TRBV15 and TRBJ2-7, with 9 bases lining up with TRBD2. Germline V gene data show CDR1 as LNHNV and CDR2 as YYDKDF (reference sequence). The CDR3 spans 16 residues. J gave up 6 bases and V 0 bases, and 9 bases lay outside the gene matches. CDR3 DNA sequence: TGTGCCACCAGCAGAGATCGGGGCGGGAGGGCCACCGAGCAGTACTTC. It translates to CATSRDRGGRATEQYF.

This clonotype has ten or more counts. The chain is built from TRBV6-1 and TRBJ2-3, with D perhaps TRBD2 (6 bases). Trimming removed 5 bases from V and 2 bases from J, with 20 bases in between. Germline CDR1 is MNHNS and CDR2 is SASEGT. This CDR3 contains 17 residues. The CDR3 bases are TGTGCCAGCAGTACCCGGGGGAACTCACACTACACAGATACGCAGTATTTT. Amino acids: CASSTRGNSHYTDTQYF.

The V gene is TRBV7-2, the J gene TRBJ2-7, with TRBD2 matching over 8 bases. V was pared by 5 bases and J by 0 bases, with 6 bases of the junction left unmatched. From germline, CDR1 is SGHTA and CDR2 FQGNSA. This CDR3 spans 15 amino acids. CDR3 region: CASSPELAASYEQYF. CDR3 nucleotide sequence: TGTGCCAGCAGCCCAGAACTAGCGGCCTCCTACGAGCAGTACTTC.

V is TRBV18 and J is TRBJ2-7; the D gene is possibly TRBD1 (5 bases). The length of the CDR3 is 14 residues. Germline values: CDR1 KGHSH, CDR2 LQKENI. V lost 3 bases to trimming and J lost 2 bases, with 11 bases between them. The DNA of the CDR3 is TGTGCCAGCTCACCTCGGACGGACACCTACGAGCAGTACTTC. Translation gives CASSPRTDTYEQYF. The whole variable domain, filled in from reference TRBV18 and TRBJ2-7, reads NAGVMQNPRHLVRRRGQEARLRCSPMKGHSHVYWYRQLPEEGLKFMVYLQKENIIDESGMPKERFSAEFPKEGPSILRIQQVVRGDSAAYFCASSPRTDTYEQYFGPGTRLTVT.

Ten or more counts support this clonotype. The chain employs TRBV27 and TRBJ2-5; possibly TRBD1 for D (6 bases). Trimming left V 3 bases short and J 5 bases short, with 10 bases between. This CDR3 comprises 13 residues. The germline V gene encodes CDR1 MNHEY and CDR2 SMNVEV (reference sequence). CDR3 protein: CASSLDSFETQYF. Written as DNA, the CDR3 is TGTGCCAGCAGTTTGGACAGCTTTGAGACCCAGTACTTC.

The V gene is TRBV28, the J gene TRBJ1-2; D perhaps matches TRBD1 (6 bases). The CDR3 extends over 14 amino acids. Trimming took 6 bases from V and 0 from J, leaving 11 bases between them. Germline assignment: CDR1 MDHEN and CDR2 SYDVKM. The CDR3 DNA sequence: TGTGCCAGCAGACGGGACACTTCTAACTATGGCTACACCTTC. Protein product: CASRRDTSNYGYTF.

Many counts were recorded for this clonotype. The chain combines TRBV6-1 with TRBJ1-5; D possibly corresponds to TRBD1 (6 bases). The CDR3 covers 14 residues. Looked up from germline, CDR1 is MNHNS and CDR2 is SASEGT. V shed 6 bases and J shed 7 bases, with 16 bases lying between them. CDR3 nucleotide sequence: TGTGCCAGCAGCCCCGCAGGGGCAAGACAGCCCCAGCATTTT. Residues: CASSPAGARQPQHF.

Note on this clonotype: A read error may account for a junction end that differs from germline. The gene calls are TRBV27 and TRBJ2-1; D may be TRBD1 (5 bases). This CDR3 region has 16 residues. CDR1 and CDR2 from the germline V gene are MNHEY and SMNVEV (reference sequence). The CDR3 here is CASSLAGFGSYNEQSF. The CDR3 nucleotides are TGTGCCAGCAGTTTAGCAGGGTTCGGCTCCTACAATGAGCAGTCCTTC.

About this clonotype: A much larger clone lies one base from this, so it may be a read error. J is TRBJ2-1 and V is TRBV20-1; 8 bases are shared with TRBD2. Germline CDR1 DFQATT, CDR2 SNEGSKA (reference sequence). The CDR3 consists of 14 residues. CDR3: CSARDGTRVNEQFF. Here the CDR3 DNA reads TGCAGTGCCAGAGACGGGACTAGGGTTAATGAGCAGTTCTTC.

The V gene is TRBV20-1, the J gene TRBJ1-3, with D possibly matching TRBD1 (6 bases). From germline, CDR1 is DFQATT and CDR2 SNEGSKA (reference sequence). This CDR3 is built from 16 residues. Trimming removed 3 bases from V and 0 bases from J, with 15 bases in between. The CDR3 reads CSASRTASFSGNTIYF. In DNA form, the CDR3 reads TGCAGTGCTAGTCGGACAGCCAGTTTCTCTGGAAACACCATATATTTT.

A remark on this clonotype: A read error is possible here, since a much larger clone lies one base away. The J gene is TRBJ1-2, the V gene TRBV28; no definite D call. The ends were cut back, 2 bases at V and 4 bases at J, with 14 bases in the middle. Per germline, CDR1 MDHEN and CDR2 SYDVKM. This CDR3 is 15 amino acids long. DNA for the CDR3: TGTGCCAGCAGTTTAACGGGAGGGATTAGCTATGGCTACACCTTC. It yields the protein CASSLTGGISYGYTF.

As concerns this clonotype: A read error may produce the germline difference seen at one junction end. This rearrangement joins TRBV5-1 to TRBJ1-1, with TRBD1 identical over 9 bases. The CDR3 covers 14 residues. Germline V gives CDR1 SGHRS, CDR2 YFSETQ. The CDR3 DNA sequence: TGCGCCAGCAGCATCGGACAGGGGAACACTGGAGCTTTCTTT. It is translated as CASSIGQGNTGAFF.

Note on this clonotype: A much larger clone lies one base from this, so it may be a read error. This rearrangement joins TRBV6-1 to TRBJ2-7; TRBD2 aligns across 11 bases. CDR1 and CDR2 from the germline V gene are MNHNS and SASEGT. The J segment lost 2 bases and the V segment lost 8 bases, leaving 8 bases of the junction unmatched. The CDR3 covers 15 residues. The CDR3 here is CASGRSSGGTYEQYF. The CDR3 DNA is TGTGCCAGCGGCCGTTCTAGCGGGGGGACCTACGAGCAGTACTTC.

This clonotype came up many times. The chain couples TRBV7-3 to TRBJ2-3; perhaps TRBD1 as D (8 bases). The CDR3 runs to 16 residues. CDR1 and CDR2 (germline): SGHTA, FQGTGA. The V gene lost 4 bases and the J gene lost 3 bases, with 17 bases spanning the gap. This CDR3 is CASSSTGGDGTDTQYF. The DNA for the CDR3 is TGTGCCAGCAGCTCAACAGGGGGGGACGGGACAGATACGCAGTATTTT.

This clonotype was counted a few times. The V gene is TRBV6-1, the J gene TRBJ2-3; possible D gene TRBD2, 5 bases. The V gene's germline CDR1 is MNHNS and CDR2 SASEGT. The V end lost 6 bases, the J end lost 0 bases, and 13 bases lay between the germline ends. The CDR3 sequence is 15 residues long. This CDR3 reads CASSRRGTSTDTQYF. DNA of the CDR3: TGTGCCAGCAGCCGCCGGGGTACTAGCACAGATACGCAGTATTTT.

This clonotype was picked up a small number of times. This chain uses TRBV2 with TRBJ2-1, with TRBD1 matching over 8 bases. Losses at the gene ends were 1 base for V and 4 bases for J; bases not matched to a gene: 0. The CDR3 spans 14 residues. In germline, CDR1 is SNHLY, CDR2 FYNNEI. CDR3 sequence reads: CASSEGTGYNEQFF. The CDR3 coding sequence is TGTGCCAGCAGTGAAGGGACAGGGTACAATGAGCAGTTCTTC.

This clonotype was found a few times. V gene TRBV15 combines with J gene TRBJ2-7; 12 bases are a match to TRBD2. The CDR3 covers 15 residues. Germline CDR1 reads LNHNV; CDR2 reads YYDKDF (reference sequence). After removal of 1 base from V and 7 bases from J, the junction contained 5 bases not matched to a gene. The CDR3 sequence is CATSRVLAGGYEQYF. CDR3 nucleotide sequence: TGTGCCACCAGCAGAGTACTAGCGGGAGGATATGAGCAGTACTTC.

On this clonotype itself: This could be a read error, since a much larger clone is one nucleotide away. V is TRBV28 and J is TRBJ2-7; D ambiguous. Germline CDR1 MDHEN, CDR2 SYDVKM. The CDR3 sequence is 10 residues long. This CDR3 is CATRAYGQYF. CDR3 nucleotides: TGTGCCACCCGGGCCTACGGGCAGTACTTC.

The chain recombines TRBV28 with TRBJ2-5, with TRBD1 as a possible D gene (5 bases). The CDR3 runs to 15 residues. V was cut by 9 bases and J by 5 bases, with 22 bases left in between. Germline CDR1 MDHEN, CDR2 SYDVKM. The CDR3 reads CASVDSGRSSETQYF. For the CDR3, the DNA is TGTGCCAGTGTTGACAGTGGACGGTCCTCGGAGACCCAGTACTTC.

This clonotype has just one count. V is TRBV4-2 and J is TRBJ2-1, with a tentative D call TRBD2 (5 bases). This CDR3 contains 15 residues. Germline V gene sequence: CDR1 LGHNA, CDR2 YNFKEQ. Trimming left V 0 bases short and J 8 bases short, with 14 bases between. CDR3 sequence (DNA): TGTGCCAGCAGCCAAGAACTAGTCCCTCAGGATGAGCAGTTCTTC. This gives the protein CASSQELVPQDEQFF.